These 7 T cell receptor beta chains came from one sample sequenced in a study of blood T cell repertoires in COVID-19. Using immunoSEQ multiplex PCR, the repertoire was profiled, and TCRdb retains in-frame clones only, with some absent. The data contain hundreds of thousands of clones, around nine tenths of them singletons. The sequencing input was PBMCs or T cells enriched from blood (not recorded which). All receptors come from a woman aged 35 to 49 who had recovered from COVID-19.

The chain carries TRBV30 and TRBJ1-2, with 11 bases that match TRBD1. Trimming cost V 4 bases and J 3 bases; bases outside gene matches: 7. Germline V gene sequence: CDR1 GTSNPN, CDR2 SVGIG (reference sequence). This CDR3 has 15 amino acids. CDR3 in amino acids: CAWNGQGASYYGYTF. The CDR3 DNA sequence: TGTGCCTGGAACGGACAGGGGGCATCTTACTATGGCTACACCTTC. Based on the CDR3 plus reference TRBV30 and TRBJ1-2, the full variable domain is SQTIHQWPATLVQPVGSPLSLECTVEGTSNPNLYWYRQAAGRGLQLLFYSVGIGQISSEVPQNLSASRPQDRQFILSSKKLLLSDSGFYLCAWNGQGASYYGYTFGSGTRLTVV.

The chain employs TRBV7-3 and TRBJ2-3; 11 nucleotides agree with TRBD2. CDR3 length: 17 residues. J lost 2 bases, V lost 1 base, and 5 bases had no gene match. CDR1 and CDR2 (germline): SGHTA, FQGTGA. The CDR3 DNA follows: TGTGCCAGCAGCTTAAATCCTAGCGGGGGGTCCACAGATACGCAGTATTTT. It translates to CASSLNPSGGSTDTQYF.

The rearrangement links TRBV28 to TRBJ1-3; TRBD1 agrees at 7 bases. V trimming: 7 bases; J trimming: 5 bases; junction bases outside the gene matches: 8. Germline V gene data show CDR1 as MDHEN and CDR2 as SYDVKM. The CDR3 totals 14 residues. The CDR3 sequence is CASTAPGQRNTIYF. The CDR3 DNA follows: TGTGCCAGCACCGCGCCGGGACAGCGAAACACCATATATTTT.

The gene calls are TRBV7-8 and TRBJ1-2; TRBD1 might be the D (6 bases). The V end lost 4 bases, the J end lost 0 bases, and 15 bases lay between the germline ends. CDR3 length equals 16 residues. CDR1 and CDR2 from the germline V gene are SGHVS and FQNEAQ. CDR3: CASSSLMGAPNYGYTF. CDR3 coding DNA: TGTGCCAGCAGCTCCCTAATGGGGGCTCCTAACTATGGCTACACCTTC.

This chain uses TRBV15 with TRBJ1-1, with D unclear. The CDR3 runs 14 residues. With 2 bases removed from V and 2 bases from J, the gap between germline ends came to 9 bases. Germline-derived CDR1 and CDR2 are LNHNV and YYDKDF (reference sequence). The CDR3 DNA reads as TGTGCCACCAGCAGATCGACACCTAACACTGAAGCTTTCTTT. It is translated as CATSRSTPNTEAFF.

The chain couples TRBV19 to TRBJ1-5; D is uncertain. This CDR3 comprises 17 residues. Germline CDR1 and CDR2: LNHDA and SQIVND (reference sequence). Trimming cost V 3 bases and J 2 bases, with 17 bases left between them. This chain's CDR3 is CASSIVGQLGGNQPQHF. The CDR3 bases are TGTGCCAGTAGTATCGTTGGTCAGCTGGGAGGCAATCAGCCCCAGCATTTT.

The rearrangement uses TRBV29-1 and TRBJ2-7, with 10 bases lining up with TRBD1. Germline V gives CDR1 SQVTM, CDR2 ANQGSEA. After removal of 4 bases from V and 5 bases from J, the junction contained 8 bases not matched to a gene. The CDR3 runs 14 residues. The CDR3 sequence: CSVGGTGVYNEQYF. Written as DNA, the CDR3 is TGCAGCGTTGGAGGGACAGGGGTTTATAACGAGCAGTACTTC.